The clone carrying this T cell receptor beta chain was seen repeatedly, ten times or more. Its target is unknown. Mismatch with germline at one junction end may stem from a read error. The data were taken from a study of molecular identifiers for immune sequencing clone quantification. Study-level findings and limits: Clones above 20 RNA copies held over 97% of effector molecules, under 1% in naive cells.

Sorting was used to obtain naive CD8 T cells (CD8+CD4-CCR7+CD45RA+). TCRdb re-analysed the PCR reads in MiXCR, keeping a single row per CDR3 protein. The sample lists roughly 93,000 distinct CDR3 sequences; around a fifth were seen once. Germline assignment: CDR1 MGHRA and CDR2 YSYEKL. The CDR3 sequence is 15 residues long. The J gene is TRBJ1-2, the V gene TRBV4-1; 7 nucleotides match TRBD1. Material: naive CD8+ T cells from blood, with Jurkat cell RNA spiked in. Indicated subset: FACS-sorted CD8+CD4-CCR7+CD45RA+ naive T cells. This receptor was obtained from a human donor in good health. Some libraries in this study had Jurkat cell RNA spiked in. For the CDR3, the DNA is TGCGCCAGCACCCAACTACCGACAGGGAACTATGGCTACACCTTC. Its protein product is CASTQLPTGNYGYTF.